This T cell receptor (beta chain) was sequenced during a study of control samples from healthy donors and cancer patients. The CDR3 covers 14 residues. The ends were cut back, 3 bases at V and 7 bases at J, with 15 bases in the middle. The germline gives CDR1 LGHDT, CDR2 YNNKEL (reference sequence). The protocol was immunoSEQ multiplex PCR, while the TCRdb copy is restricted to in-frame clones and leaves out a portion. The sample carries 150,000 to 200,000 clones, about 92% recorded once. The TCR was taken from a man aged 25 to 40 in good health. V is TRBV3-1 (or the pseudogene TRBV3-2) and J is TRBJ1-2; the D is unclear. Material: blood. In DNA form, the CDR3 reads TGTGCCAGCAGCCATGGGCTCGTGGTAGGTGGCTACACCTTC. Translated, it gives CASSHGLVVGGYTF.